This entry concerns a single TCR beta chain. This specimen belongs to a study of blood T cell repertoires in COVID-19. The germline gives CDR1 KGHDR, CDR2 SFDVKD. The CDR3 contains 15 residues. The V segment lost 5 bases and the J segment 3 bases; nucleotides outside the gene matches: 7. This table comes from immunoSEQ multiplex PCR, and its TCRdb copy is limited to in-frame clones, with some not included. The sample has about 41,000 clones; approximately 90% are singletons. The chain couples TRBV24-1 to TRBJ2-7, with TRBD1 matching 9 bases. This TCR was recovered from a man between 60 and 75 years old with acute or convalescent COVID-19. Input material: peripheral blood. CDR3 nucleotides: TGTGCCACCAGTGCCACCGGGACAGGGTTCTACGAGCAGTACTTC. Protein product: CATSATGTGFYEQYF.